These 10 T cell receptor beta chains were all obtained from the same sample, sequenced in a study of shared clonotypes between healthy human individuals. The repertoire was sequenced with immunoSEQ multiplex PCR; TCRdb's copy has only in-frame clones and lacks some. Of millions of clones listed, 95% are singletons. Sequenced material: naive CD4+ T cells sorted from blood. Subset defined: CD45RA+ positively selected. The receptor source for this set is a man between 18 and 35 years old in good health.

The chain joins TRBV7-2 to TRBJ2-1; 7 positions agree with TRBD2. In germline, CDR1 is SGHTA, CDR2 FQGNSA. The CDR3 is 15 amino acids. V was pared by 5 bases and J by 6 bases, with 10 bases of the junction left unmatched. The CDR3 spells CASSRSGEVGNEQFF. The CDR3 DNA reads TGTGCCAGCAGCCGGAGCGGGGAGGTGGGCAATGAGCAGTTCTTC.

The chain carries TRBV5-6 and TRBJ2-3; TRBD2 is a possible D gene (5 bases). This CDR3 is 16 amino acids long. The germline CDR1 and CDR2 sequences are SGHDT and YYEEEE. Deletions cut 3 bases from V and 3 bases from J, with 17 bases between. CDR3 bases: TGTGCCAGCAGCTCACGGGGTAGTTCCTGGACAGATACGCAGTATTTT. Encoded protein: CASSSRGSSWTDTQYF.

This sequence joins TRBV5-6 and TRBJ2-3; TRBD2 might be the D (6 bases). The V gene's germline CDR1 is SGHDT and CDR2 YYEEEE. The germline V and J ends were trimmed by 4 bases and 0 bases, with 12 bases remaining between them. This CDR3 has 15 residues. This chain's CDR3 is CASSPLGSSTDTQYF. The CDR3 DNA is TGTGCCAGCAGCCCCCTCGGGAGCAGCACAGATACGCAGTATTTT.

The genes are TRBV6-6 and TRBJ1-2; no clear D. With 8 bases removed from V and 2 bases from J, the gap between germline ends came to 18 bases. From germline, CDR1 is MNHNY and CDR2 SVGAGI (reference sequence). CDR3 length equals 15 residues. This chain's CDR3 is CASRPAWEVNYGYTF. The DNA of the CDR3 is TGTGCCAGCCGCCCAGCCTGGGAGGTCAACTATGGCTACACCTTC.

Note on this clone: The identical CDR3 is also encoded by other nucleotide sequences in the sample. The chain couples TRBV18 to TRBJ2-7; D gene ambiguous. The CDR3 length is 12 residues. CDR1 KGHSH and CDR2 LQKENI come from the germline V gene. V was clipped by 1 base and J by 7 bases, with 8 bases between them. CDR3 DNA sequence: TGTGCCAGCTCACCACAAGGTAGGGAGCAGTACTTC. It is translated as CASSPQGREQYF.

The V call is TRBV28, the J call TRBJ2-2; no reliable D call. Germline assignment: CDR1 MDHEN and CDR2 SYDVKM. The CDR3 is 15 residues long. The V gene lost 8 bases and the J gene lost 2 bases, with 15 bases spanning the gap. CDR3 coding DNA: TGTGCCAGCGAACGACCCAATTCTAACACCGGGGAGCTGTTTTTT. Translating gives CASERPNSNTGELFF.

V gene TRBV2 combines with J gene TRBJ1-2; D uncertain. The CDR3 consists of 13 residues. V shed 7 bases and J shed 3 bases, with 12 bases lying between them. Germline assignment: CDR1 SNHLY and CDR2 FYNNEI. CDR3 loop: CASTRDKDYGYTF. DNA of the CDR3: TGTGCCAGCACTAGAGACAAAGACTATGGCTACACCTTC.

CDR3 protein: CAISEGQGKGTDTQYF. CDR3 nucleotides: TGTGCCATCAGTGAAGGACAGGGCAAAGGCACAGATACGCAGTATTTT. The rearrangement uses TRBV10-3 and TRBJ2-3; TRBD1 matches at 8 bases. V lost 3 bases, J lost 1 base, and 6 bases stayed unmatched. CDR3 size: 16 residues. CDR1 is ENHRY, CDR2 SYGVKD, per germline.

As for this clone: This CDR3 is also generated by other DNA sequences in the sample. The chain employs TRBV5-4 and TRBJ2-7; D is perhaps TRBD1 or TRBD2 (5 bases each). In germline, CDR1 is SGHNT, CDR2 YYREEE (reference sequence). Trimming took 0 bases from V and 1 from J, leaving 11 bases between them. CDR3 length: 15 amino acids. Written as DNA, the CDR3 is TGTGCCAGCAGCTTGGGAGGGGCCGGTTCCTACGAGCAGTACTTC. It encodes CASSLGGAGSYEQYF.

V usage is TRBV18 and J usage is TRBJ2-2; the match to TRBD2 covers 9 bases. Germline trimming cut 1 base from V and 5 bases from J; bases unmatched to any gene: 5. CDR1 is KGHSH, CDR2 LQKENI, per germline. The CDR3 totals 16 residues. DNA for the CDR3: TGTGCCAGCTCACCACTAGCGGGAGTCGGAACCGGGGAGCTGTTTTTT. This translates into CASSPLAGVGTGELFF.